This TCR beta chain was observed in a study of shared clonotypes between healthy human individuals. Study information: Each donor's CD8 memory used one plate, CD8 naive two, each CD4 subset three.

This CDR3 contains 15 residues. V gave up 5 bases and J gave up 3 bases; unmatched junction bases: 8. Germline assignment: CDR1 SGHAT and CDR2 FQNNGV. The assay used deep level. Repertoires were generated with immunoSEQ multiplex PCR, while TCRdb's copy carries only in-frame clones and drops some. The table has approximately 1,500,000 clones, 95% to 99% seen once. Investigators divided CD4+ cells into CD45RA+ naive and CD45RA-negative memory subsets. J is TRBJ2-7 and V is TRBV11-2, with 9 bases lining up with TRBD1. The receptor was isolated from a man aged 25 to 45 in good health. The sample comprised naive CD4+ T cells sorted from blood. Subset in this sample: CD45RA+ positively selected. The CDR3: CASSITGTGHYEQYF. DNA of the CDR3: TGTGCCAGCAGCATAACCGGGACAGGGCACTACGAGCAGTACTTC. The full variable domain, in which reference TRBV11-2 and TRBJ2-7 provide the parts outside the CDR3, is EAGVAQSPRYKIIEKRQSVAFWCNPISGHATLYWYQQILGQGPKLLIQFQNNGVVDDSQLPKDRFSAERLKGVDSTLKIQPAKLEDSAVYLCASSITGTGHYEQYFGPGTRLTVT.